The present entry profiles one T cell receptor (beta chain) with its context. Its antigen remains unknown. The entry originates in a study of graft-versus-host responses after intestinal transplantation. Sequencing used immunoSEQ multiplex PCR; TCRdb keeps in-frame clones, though not all of them. The table has around 100,000 clones, 85% to 95% seen once; the top ten hold more than 0.95%. Germline values: CDR1 GTSNPN, CDR2 SVGIG (reference sequence). V lost 1 base to trimming and J lost 3 bases, with 12 bases between them. This CDR3 has 14 amino acids. The clonotype originates from a human donor who was the organ donor for an intestinal transplant. The chain has TRBV30 and TRBJ1-2; the D gene is possibly TRBD1 (5 bases). The material sequenced was unstimulated CD8+ T cells sorted from spleen or lymph node cells, taken before transplant. The CDR3 sequence is CAWSAISGDYGYTF. The CDR3 region has the DNA TGTGCCTGGAGTGCAATCTCGGGGGACTATGGCTACACCTTC.